The present T cell receptor beta chain was sequenced within a study of response to subunit inactivated influenza vaccine. Overall study findings and caveats: That few new T cells are recruited by each seasonal influenza vaccination was the authors' suggestion.

Germline CDR1 and CDR2: SGHRS and YFSETQ. Trimming cost V 2 bases and J 4 bases, with 19 bases left between them. This CDR3 region has 16 residues. TCRdb called the RT-PCR reads again in MiXCR, with one record for every CDR3 protein. The profile shows more than 700,000 distinct CDR3 sequences, over 20% of them singletons. With respect to this clonotype: What it binds is not known.

The chain links TRBV5-1 to TRBJ2-7; D tentatively fits TRBD1 or TRBD2 (5 bases each). This sample comprised PBMCs from blood, obtained more than 4 days after vaccination. The receptor was derived from a man aged 50-60 years who received an inactivated influenza vaccine. The CDR3 region is CASSLDRDVGWYEQYF. The DNA of the CDR3 is TGCGCCAGCAGCTTAGACCGGGACGTCGGGTGGTACGAGCAGTACTTC.